Below are 31 T cell receptor beta chains sequenced from a single sample in a study of shared clonotypes between healthy human individuals. Measured with immunoSEQ multiplex PCR; TCRdb has only the in-frame clones, and not every one. The sample carries over 2,000,000 clones, 93% recorded once. Naivety among CD8 cells was defined by CD45RO negativity and positive CCR7 selection, thereby excluding terminally differentiated effector memory CD45RA+ cells. Sequencing used naive CD8+ T cells from PBMCs. The origin of the receptors is a young man in good health. Some clones in this sample may be carry-over from other donors' samples.

This clone showed up just once. CDR3 sequence reads: CASSQPKAGQGAYIQYF. CDR3 DNA sequence: TGCGCCAGCAGCCAACCCAAAGCGGGACAGGGGGCGTACATTCAGTACTTC. This chain connects TRBV4-1 to TRBJ2-4, with TRBD1 matching over 12 bases. The trim removed 2 bases at V and 8 bases at J, leaving 10 bases unmatched. The CDR3 has 17 amino acids. Germline loops: CDR1 MGHRA, CDR2 YSYEKL.

The chain uses TRBV2 and TRBJ1-2; D is unclear. CDR1 is SNHLY, CDR2 FYNNEI, per germline. The CDR3 is made up of 17 amino acids. V was shortened by 6 bases and J by 0 bases, with 20 bases between the two germline ends. Here the CDR3 DNA reads TGTGCCAGCAGCGTCGGCACATCCCGACCGGCTAACTATGGCTACACCTTC. This gives the protein CASSVGTSRPANYGYTF.

This chain joins TRBV27 and TRBJ2-7; D perhaps matches TRBD1 (5 bases). The CDR3 consists of 12 residues. Looked up from germline, CDR1 is MNHEY and CDR2 is SMNVEV (reference sequence). V was shortened by 7 bases and J by 4 bases, with 11 bases between the two germline ends. The CDR3, as DNA: TGTGCCAGCAATCAGGGAACATACGAGCAGTACTTC. It is translated as CASNQGTYEQYF.

The chain combines TRBV27 with TRBJ1-5; D gene unclear. Between the trimmed V and J ends, which lost 2 bases and 0 bases, there was a span of 8 bases. Germline V gene data show CDR1 as MNHEY and CDR2 as SMNVEV (reference sequence). The CDR3 extends over 15 amino acids. Here the CDR3 DNA reads TGTGCCAGCAGTTTACGAGGGAGTAGCAATCAGCCCCAGCATTTT. Translated, it gives CASSLRGSSNQPQHF.

The J gene is TRBJ2-1, the V gene TRBV6-1; D is unresolved. Germline CDR1 and CDR2: MNHNS and SASEGT. The CDR3 totals 14 residues. Deletions cut 4 bases from V and 5 bases from J, with 12 bases between. The CDR3 DNA is TGTGCCAGCAGTGCGACGGCCCGGAACAATGAGCAGTTCTTC. Its translation: CASSATARNNEQFF.

The chain uses TRBV7-9 and TRBJ1-4; possible D gene TRBD1, 5 bases. Germline V CDR1 and CDR2: SEHNR, FQNEAQ (reference sequence). The CDR3 is 12 amino acids. V lost 5 bases and J lost 5, with 6 bases in between. This chain's CDR3 is CASSQGNEKLFF. CDR3 in DNA: TGTGCCAGCAGCCAGGGAAATGAAAAACTGTTTTTT. Complete variable domain (other parts from reference TRBV7-9 and TRBJ1-4): DTGVSQNPRHKITKRGQNVTFRCDPISEHNRLYWYRQTLGQGPEFLTYFQNEAQLEKSRLLSDRFSAERPKGSFSTLEIQRTEQGDSAMYLCASSQGNEKLFFGSGTQLSVL.

Remarks on this clone: In the same sample, other DNA sequences code for this CDR3. V usage is TRBV9 and J usage is TRBJ2-1; 10 positions agree with TRBD2. Germline V gene data show CDR1 as SGDLS and CDR2 as YYNGEE. This CDR3 spans 15 amino acids. V lost 3 bases and J lost 4; bases outside the gene matches: 4. In nucleotides, the CDR3 is TGTGCCAGCAGCGCCGGACTAGCGGAATACAATGAGCAGTTCTTC. It is translated as CASSAGLAEYNEQFF.

Here the CDR3 reads CASSFAGTNPYEQYF. CDR3 DNA sequence: TGTGCCAGCAGTTTCGCCGGGACGAACCCCTACGAGCAGTACTTC. V gene TRBV6-1 combines with J gene TRBJ2-7, with D perhaps TRBD1 or TRBD2 (5 bases each). Trimming pared 5 bases from V and 2 bases from J, leaving 16 bases between. The CDR3 length is 15 residues. The germline V gene encodes CDR1 MNHNS and CDR2 SASEGT.

As regards this clone: A read error may be the cause here, since a much bigger clone is one base away. The sample has other DNA sequences that encode this CDR3 too. V usage is TRBV9 and J usage is TRBJ1-1; 7 bases agree with TRBD1. The V and J ends lost 3 bases and 3 bases, in that order; junction bases with no gene match: 2. This CDR3 has 13 amino acids. CDR1 SGDLS and CDR2 YYNGEE come from the germline V gene. CDR3 DNA: TGTGCCAGCAGCGCCGGGACAGACACTGAAGCTTTCTTT. Protein product: CASSAGTDTEAFF.

The chain carries TRBV13 and TRBJ2-3, with a tentative D call TRBD2 (6 bases). Between the trimmed V and J ends, which lost 5 bases and 3 bases, there was a span of 15 bases. Germline CDR1 and CDR2: PRHDT and FYEKMQ (reference sequence). This CDR3 comprises 15 residues. This CDR3 reads CASSLSEGVTDTQYF. CDR3 DNA sequence: TGTGCCAGCAGCCTCTCGGAGGGCGTAACAGATACGCAGTATTTT.

The sample holds one count of this clone. The CDR3 loop reads CASSLAPSPRGIEAFF. DNA of the CDR3: TGTGCCAGCAGCTTAGCACCGAGCCCCCGGGGGATTGAAGCTTTCTTT. The rearrangement uses TRBV7-9 and TRBJ1-1; possibly TRBD1 for D (5 bases). Trimming took off 0 bases at V and 7 bases at J, with 18 bases between the two ends. Germline CDR1 reads SEHNR; CDR2 reads FQNEAQ (reference sequence). CDR3 length: 16 residues.

The J gene is TRBJ2-7, the V gene TRBV9; the D gene could be TRBD1 or TRBD2 (6 bases each). Germline V lookup: CDR1 SGDLS, CDR2 YYNGEE. The CDR3 consists of 15 residues. V lost 4 bases and J lost 5, with 19 bases in between. The CDR3 nucleotides read TGTGCCAGCAGCTTAAGGGGGGAAGGTAGCGACGAGCAGTACTTC. The encoded protein is CASSLRGEGSDEQYF.

This sequence joins TRBV7-3 and TRBJ2-1, with TRBD2 matching 7 bases. The CDR3 runs to 15 residues. CDR1 SGHTA and CDR2 FQGTGA come from the germline V gene. J gave up 10 bases and V 5 bases, and 14 bases lay outside the gene matches. The CDR3 region has the DNA TGTGCCAGCAGCCGTGGCGGGGCTAGCGGAGAGGAGCAGTTCTTC. Translated: CASSRGGASGEEQFF.

The CDR3 sequence is CASSQRQGEAFF. The CDR3 DNA sequence: TGTGCCAGCAGCCAAAGACAGGGCGAAGCTTTCTTT. The gene calls are TRBV9 and TRBJ1-1, with 7 nucleotides matching TRBD1. V shed 4 bases, J shed 8 bases, and the junction held 5 bases outside the gene matches. The CDR3 has 12 amino acids. In germline, CDR1 is SGDLS, CDR2 YYNGEE. The whole variable domain, filled in from reference TRBV9 and TRBJ1-1, reads DSGVTQTPKHLITATGQRVTLRCSPRSGDLSVYWYQQSLDQGLQFLIQYYNGEERAKGNILERFSAQQFPDLHSELNLSSLELGDSALYFCASSQRQGEAFFGQGTRLTVV.

The chain recombines TRBV4-3 with TRBJ2-2; D possibly corresponds to TRBD1 (6 bases). Germline V gives CDR1 LGHNA, CDR2 YSLEER. V lost 0 bases, J lost 5 bases, and 16 bases lay in between. This CDR3 has 17 amino acids. The CDR3 DNA sequence: TGCGCCAGCAGCCAAGACTCATTTAAGAGGGGGACCGGGGAGCTGTTTTTT. Encoded protein: CASSQDSFKRGTGELFF.

The V gene is TRBV6-1, the J gene TRBJ2-1; 12 bases are shared with TRBD1. V dropped 4 bases and J dropped 7; count of bases not matched to a gene: 5. This CDR3 has 15 residues. Germline CDR1 reads MNHNS; CDR2 reads SASEGT. The CDR3 is CASSAGQGAWNEQFF. The CDR3, as DNA: TGTGCCAGCAGTGCGGGACAGGGGGCTTGGAATGAGCAGTTCTTC.

V and J are TRBV15 and TRBJ1-1, with a possible D match to TRBD1 (5 bases). Germline values: CDR1 LNHNV, CDR2 YYDKDF (reference sequence). Trimming removed 1 base at V and 2 bases at J, with 11 bases between. The CDR3 runs 15 residues. Here the CDR3 reads CATSRGLRGNTEAFF. The CDR3, as DNA: TGTGCCACCAGCAGAGGTTTAAGGGGAAACACTGAAGCTTTCTTT.

V and J are TRBV6-1 and TRBJ1-4; no clear D gene. CDR3 length: 13 amino acids. Deletions cut 7 bases from V and 8 bases from J, with 14 bases between. Germline CDR1 and CDR2: MNHNS and SASEGT. CDR3 coding DNA: TGTGCCAGCACCTCGGGCCGCGGAGAAAAACTGTTTTTT. Its translation: CASTSGRGEKLFF.

This clone was seen once. The chain recombines TRBV27 with TRBJ2-7; TRBD2 aligns across 7 bases. This CDR3 is 12 amino acids long. Germline-derived CDR1 and CDR2 are MNHEY and SMNVEV (reference sequence). V lost 8 bases and J lost 1; bases outside the gene matches: 2. The CDR3 loop is CASWGGSYEQYF. CDR3 in DNA: TGTGCCAGCTGGGGGGGTTCCTACGAGCAGTACTTC.

A word on this clone: Other DNA sequences within the sample encode an identical CDR3. The V gene is TRBV27, the J gene TRBJ2-7; D not certain. V was cut by 0 bases and J by 6 bases, with 9 bases left in between. The CDR3 extends over 13 amino acids. Germline lookup yields CDR1 MNHEY and CDR2 SMNVEV (reference sequence). The CDR3 is CASSLSGLGEQYF. CDR3 DNA: TGTGCCAGCAGTTTATCAGGGTTAGGCGAGCAGTACTTC.

This chain uses TRBV7-9 with TRBJ2-3, with a weak D call TRBD1 (5 bases). Looked up from germline, CDR1 is SEHNR and CDR2 is FQNEAQ (reference sequence). CDR3 size: 15 residues. V was clipped by 2 bases and J by 2 bases, with 11 bases between them. The DNA of the CDR3 is TGTGCCAGCAGCTTACTACCCAGGGACACAGATACGCAGTATTTT. Protein sequence: CASSLLPRDTDTQYF. Full variable domain (remainder filled in from reference TRBV7-9 and TRBJ2-3): DTGVSQNPRHKITKRGQNVTFRCDPISEHNRLYWYRQTLGQGPEFLTYFQNEAQLEKSRLLSDRFSAERPKGSFSTLEIQRTEQGDSAMYLCASSLLPRDTDTQYFGPGTRLTVL.

The chain couples TRBV28 to TRBJ2-7, with TRBD1 matching 11 bases. The CDR3 has 13 residues. Looked up from germline, CDR1 is MDHEN and CDR2 is SYDVKM. Trimming at V came to 6 bases and at J to 7 bases, leaving 5 bases not matched to a gene. The CDR3 sequence: CASSGQGALEQYF. The CDR3, as DNA: TGTGCCAGCAGCGGACAGGGGGCTCTGGAGCAGTACTTC.

The genes are TRBV6-1 and TRBJ2-7, with D perhaps being TRBD1 or TRBD2 (5 bases each). The CDR3 length is 16 residues. Trimming pared 3 bases from V and 2 bases from J, leaving 17 bases between. Germline V lookup: CDR1 MNHNS, CDR2 SASEGT. The CDR3 region has the DNA TGTGCCAGCAGTGATTTTTGGGACGGGTTCGCCTACGAGCAGTACTTC. Encoded protein: CASSDFWDGFAYEQYF.

This clone has just one count. The V and J genes are TRBV6-5 and TRBJ2-7, with TRBD1 matching over 12 bases. This CDR3 has 14 residues. Trimming at V came to 5 bases and at J to 5 bases, leaving 4 bases not matched to a gene. Germline V CDR1 and CDR2: MNHEY, SVGAGI. This CDR3 reads CASSGTGGGHEQYF. CDR3 DNA: TGTGCCAGCAGTGGGACAGGGGGCGGCCACGAGCAGTACTTC.

V and J are TRBV2 and TRBJ1-1, with no clear D. The germline gives CDR1 SNHLY, CDR2 FYNNEI. This CDR3 is built from 11 residues. V gave up 3 bases and J gave up 6 bases, with 5 bases separating them. In DNA form, the CDR3 reads TGTGCCAGCAGTGAGACGGCTGAAGCTTTCTTT. Translation gives CASSETAEAFF.

Concerning this clone: The sample contains more than one DNA sequence encoding this CDR3. This rearrangement joins TRBV27 to TRBJ2-1; D remains ambiguous. The germline CDR1 and CDR2 sequences are MNHEY and SMNVEV (reference sequence). With 3 bases removed from V and 0 bases from J, the gap between germline ends came to 6 bases. CDR3 size: 14 residues. The CDR3 coding sequence is TGTGCCAGCAGTTTGCTGAGCTCCTACAATGAGCAGTTCTTC. Translation: CASSLLSSYNEQFF.

On this clone: Different DNA sequences within this sample yield the same CDR3. The V and J genes are TRBV4-1 and TRBJ2-1, with TRBD2 matching over 9 bases. V was pared by 0 bases and J by 0 bases, with 3 bases of the junction left unmatched. This CDR3 is built from 17 residues. Germline V lookup: CDR1 MGHRA, CDR2 YSYEKL. The DNA of the CDR3 is TGCGCCAGCAGCCAAGATAGTAGCGGGAGCTCCTACAATGAGCAGTTCTTC. As protein: CASSQDSSGSSYNEQFF.

The chain couples TRBV2 to TRBJ1-1; unclear D gene. The CDR3 length is 13 residues. Trimming removed 6 bases from V and 5 bases from J, with 13 bases in between. Germline CDR1 and CDR2: SNHLY and FYNNEI. CDR3 in DNA: TGTGCCAGCAGGGTTTCAGGAGGGACTGAAGCTTTCTTT. Protein sequence: CASRVSGGTEAFF.

The chain is built from TRBV30 and TRBJ2-2, with D perhaps matching TRBD1 (5 bases). Between the trimmed V and J ends, which lost 1 base and 0 bases, there was a span of 9 bases. The CDR3 is 15 residues long. The germline CDR1 and CDR2 sequences are GTSNPN and SVGIG (reference sequence). The CDR3, as DNA: TGTGCCTGGAGTGGAGTCAGGGCGAACACCGGGGAGCTGTTTTTT. Its translation is CAWSGVRANTGELFF.

This chain uses TRBV28 with TRBJ2-7; TRBD2 matches at 8 bases. The CDR3 consists of 17 residues. The germline gives CDR1 MDHEN, CDR2 SYDVKM. Trimming cost V 3 bases and J 0 bases; bases outside gene matches: 10. The CDR3 reads CASSLALAEVPSYEQYF. In nucleotides, the CDR3 is TGTGCCAGCAGTTTGGCACTAGCGGAGGTTCCCTCCTACGAGCAGTACTTC.

This rearrangement joins TRBV27 to TRBJ2-1, with unresolved D. The CDR3 consists of 12 residues. V was trimmed by 5 bases and J by 13 bases, leaving 15 bases between them. The germline CDR1 and CDR2 sequences are MNHEY and SMNVEV (reference sequence). CDR3 nucleotides: TGTGCCAGCAGTGCCGGGCCCGTTGGACAGTTCTTC. It codes for CASSAGPVGQFF.